This paragraph covers one TCR beta chain sequence. The authors' processing: Estimates of nucleated cell counts were drawn from the amplification of reference gene primers. Assay used: immunoSEQ multiplex PCR; TCRdb lists only in-frame clones, some missing. V and J calls and clone size are copied from that table; D and trimming were computed from the DNA. The sample consists of fewer than 10,000 clones, 86% of them appearing once. This sample is drawn from a study of blood T cell repertoires in COVID-19. At the level of the study: Acute-phase and convalescent COVID-19 samples originated in the United States, Italy and Spain. PBMCs, B-cell-depleted T cells, or T cells provided the cDNA or gDNA that made up the material.

This CDR3 region has 15 residues. The germline CDR1 and CDR2 sequences are LNHDA and SQIVND (reference sequence). V lost 2 bases, J lost 2 bases, and 2 bases stayed unmatched. This chain uses TRBV19 with TRBJ2-7; the match to TRBD2 covers 11 bases. The sequenced material came from peripheral blood. This clonotype originated in a man aged 60-69 years with acute or convalescent COVID-19. CDR3 in DNA: TGTGCCAGTAGTATAAGGACTAGCGGGCCCTACGAGCAGTACTTC. Translation: CASSIRTSGPYEQYF. Full variable domain (rest looked up from reference TRBV19 and TRBJ2-7): DGGITQSPKYLFRKEGQNVTLSCEQNLNHDAMYWYRQDPGQGLRLIYYSQIVNDFQKGDIAEGYSVSREKKESFPLTVTSAQKNPTAFYLCASSIRTSGPYEQYFGPGTRLTVT.